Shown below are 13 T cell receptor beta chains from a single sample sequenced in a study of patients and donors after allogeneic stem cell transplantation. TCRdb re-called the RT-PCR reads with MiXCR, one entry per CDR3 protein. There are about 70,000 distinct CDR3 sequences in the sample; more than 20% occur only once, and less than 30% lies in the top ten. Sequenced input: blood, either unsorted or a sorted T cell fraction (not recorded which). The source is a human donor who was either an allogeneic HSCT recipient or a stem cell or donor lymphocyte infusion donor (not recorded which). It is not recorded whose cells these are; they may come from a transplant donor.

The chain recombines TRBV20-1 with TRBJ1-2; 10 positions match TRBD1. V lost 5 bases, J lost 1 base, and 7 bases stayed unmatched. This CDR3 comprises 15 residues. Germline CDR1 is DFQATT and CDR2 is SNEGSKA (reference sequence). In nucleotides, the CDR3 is TGCAGTGCTCCGGACAGGGGGACTAATAACTATGGCTACACCTTC. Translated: CSAPDRGTNNYGYTF.

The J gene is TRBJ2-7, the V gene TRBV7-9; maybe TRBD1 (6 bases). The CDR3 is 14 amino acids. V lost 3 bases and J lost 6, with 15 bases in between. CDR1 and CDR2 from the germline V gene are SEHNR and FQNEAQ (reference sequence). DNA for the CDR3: TGTGCCAGCAGCTTCCGGGACACGTTCGGCGAGCAGTACTTC. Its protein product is CASSFRDTFGEQYF.

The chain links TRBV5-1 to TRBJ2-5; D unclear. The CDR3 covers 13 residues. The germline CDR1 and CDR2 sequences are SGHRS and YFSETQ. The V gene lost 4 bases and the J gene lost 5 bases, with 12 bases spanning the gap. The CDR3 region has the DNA TGCGCCAGCAGCCCAGGCATTCACGAGACCCAGTACTTC. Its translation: CASSPGIHETQYF.

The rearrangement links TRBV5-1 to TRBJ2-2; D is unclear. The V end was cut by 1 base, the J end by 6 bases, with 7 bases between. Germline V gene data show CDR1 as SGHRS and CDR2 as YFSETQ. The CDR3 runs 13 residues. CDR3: CASSLIPAGELFF. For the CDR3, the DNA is TGCGCCAGCAGCTTGATTCCGGCCGGGGAGCTGTTTTTT. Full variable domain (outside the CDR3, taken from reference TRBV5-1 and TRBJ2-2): KAGVTQTPRYLIKTRGQQVTLSCSPISGHRSVSWYQQTPGQGLQFLFEYFSETQRNKGNFPGRFSGRQFSNSRSEMNVSTLELGDSALYLCASSLIPAGELFFGEGSRLTVL.

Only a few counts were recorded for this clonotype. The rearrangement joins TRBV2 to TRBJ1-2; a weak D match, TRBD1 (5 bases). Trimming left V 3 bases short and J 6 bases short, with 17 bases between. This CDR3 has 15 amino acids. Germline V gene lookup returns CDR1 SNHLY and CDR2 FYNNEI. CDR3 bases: TGTGCCAGCAGTGATCGATTCGCGGGCAGGGATGGCTACACCTTC. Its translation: CASSDRFAGRDGYTF.

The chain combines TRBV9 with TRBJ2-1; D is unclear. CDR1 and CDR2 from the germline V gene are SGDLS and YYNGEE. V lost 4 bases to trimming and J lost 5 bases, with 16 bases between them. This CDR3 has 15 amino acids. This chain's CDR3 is CASSSPPLADNEQFF. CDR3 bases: TGTGCCAGCAGCTCCCCGCCCCTGGCTGACAATGAGCAGTTCTTC.

In DNA, the CDR3 is TGTGCCAGCAGTTTGGGACACCTGAGCCTCACAGATACGCAGTATTTT. Translation: CASSLGHLSLTDTQYF. V usage is TRBV12-3 or TRBV12-4 and J usage is TRBJ2-3; D possibly corresponds to TRBD1 (6 bases). This CDR3 is 16 amino acids long. The germline V and J ends were trimmed by 3 bases and 2 bases, with 15 bases remaining between them.

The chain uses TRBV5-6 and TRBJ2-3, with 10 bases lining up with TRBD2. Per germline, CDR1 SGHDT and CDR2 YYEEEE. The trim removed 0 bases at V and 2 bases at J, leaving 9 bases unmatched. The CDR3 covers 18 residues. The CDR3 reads CASSLAWVAGGNTDTQYF. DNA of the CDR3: TGTGCCAGCAGCTTGGCCTGGGTAGCGGGAGGTAACACAGATACGCAGTATTTT.

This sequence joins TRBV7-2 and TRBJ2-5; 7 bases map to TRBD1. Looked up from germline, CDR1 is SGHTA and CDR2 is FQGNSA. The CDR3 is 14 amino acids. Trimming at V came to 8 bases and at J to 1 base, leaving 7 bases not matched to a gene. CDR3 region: CASGKDRAQETQYF. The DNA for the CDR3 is TGTGCCAGCGGGAAAGACAGGGCCCAAGAGACCCAGTACTTC.

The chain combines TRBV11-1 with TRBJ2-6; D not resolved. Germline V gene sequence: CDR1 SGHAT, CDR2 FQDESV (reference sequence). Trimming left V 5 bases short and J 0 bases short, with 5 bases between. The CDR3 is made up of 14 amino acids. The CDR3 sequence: CASSHNSGANVLTF. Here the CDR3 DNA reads TGTGCCAGCAGCCACAACTCTGGGGCCAACGTCCTGACTTTC.

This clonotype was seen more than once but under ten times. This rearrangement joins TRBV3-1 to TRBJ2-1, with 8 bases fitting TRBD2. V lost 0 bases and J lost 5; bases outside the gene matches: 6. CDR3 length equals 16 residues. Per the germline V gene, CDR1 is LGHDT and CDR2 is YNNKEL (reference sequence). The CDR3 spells CASSQDFREGHNEQFF. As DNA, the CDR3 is TGTGCCAGCAGCCAAGATTTTCGGGAGGGCCACAATGAGCAGTTCTTC.

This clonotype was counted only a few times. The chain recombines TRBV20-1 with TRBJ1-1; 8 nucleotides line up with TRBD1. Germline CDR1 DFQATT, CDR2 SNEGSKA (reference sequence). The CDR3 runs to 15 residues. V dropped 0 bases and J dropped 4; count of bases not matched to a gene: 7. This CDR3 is CSARDTQGASTEAFF. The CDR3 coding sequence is TGCAGTGCTAGAGACACTCAGGGGGCGTCCACTGAAGCTTTCTTT.

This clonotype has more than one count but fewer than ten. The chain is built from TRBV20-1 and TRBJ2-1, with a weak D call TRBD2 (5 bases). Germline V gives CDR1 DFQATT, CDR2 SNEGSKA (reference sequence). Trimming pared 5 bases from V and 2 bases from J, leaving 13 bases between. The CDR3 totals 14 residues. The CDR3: CSAGAAVAYNEQFF. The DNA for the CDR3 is TGCAGTGCTGGAGCGGCAGTGGCCTACAATGAGCAGTTCTTC.